One sample yielded the 19 T cell receptor beta chains listed below, sequenced in a study of regulatory T cells in long-lasting Graves disease. Time point in this sample: newly diagnosed GD, antithyroid drugs for less than 3 months. RNA isolated from PBMCs was used to make the TCR library. Libraries of TCR beta came from iRepertoire HTBI primers plus Arm-PCR of CDR3 regions. One entry per CDR3 protein results from TCRdb running MiXCR on the multiplex PCR reads. Of a few hundred thousand distinct CDR3 sequences in the sample, less than 20% were seen once. These same data were also listed under a study on T cells in Graves' hyperthyroidism and ophthalmopathy.

The material was peripheral blood mononuclear cells (PBMCs), obtained at new diagnosis, from a patient treated with antithyroid drugs. The source is a woman between 18 and 29 years old with Graves disease.

This clonotype was observed a handful of times. This chain links TRBV5-1 with TRBJ2-7; 11 nucleotides match TRBD1. The CDR3 has 16 residues. With 0 bases clipped from V and 4 bases from J, the junction kept 6 bases outside the gene matches. From germline, CDR1 is SGHRS and CDR2 YFSETQ. CDR3 nucleotides: TGCGCCAGCAGCTTGGTGTTGGGACAGGGGGGGTACGAGCAGTACTTC. Translation: CASSLVLGQGGYEQYF.

This clonotype was detected a few times. V and J are TRBV28 and TRBJ2-2; 7 bases are a match to TRBD2. V shed 5 bases, J shed 5 bases, and the junction held 8 bases outside the gene matches. This CDR3 is built from 15 residues. CDR1 and CDR2 (germline): MDHEN, SYDVKM. The CDR3 DNA sequence: TGTGCCAGCAGTCCGCGGACTAGTCCGACCGGGGAGCTGTTTTTT. It yields the protein CASSPRTSPTGELFF. Looking up the rest from reference TRBV28 and TRBJ2-2 gives the full variable domain: DVKVTQSSRYLVKRTGEKVFLECVQDMDHENMFWYRQDPGLGLRLIYFSYDVKMKEKGDIPEGYSVSREKKERFSLILESASTNQTSMYLCASSPRTSPTGELFFGEGSRLTVL.

The chain combines TRBV7-2 with TRBJ1-1; D is uncertain. The CDR3 is 14 residues long. CDR1 and CDR2 from the germline V gene are SGHTA and FQGNSA. Trimming left V 5 bases short and J 11 bases short, with 21 bases between. CDR3 residues: CASSAIRAGSGAFF. DNA of the CDR3: TGTGCCAGCAGCGCTATTCGCGCCGGGAGCGGGGCTTTCTTT.

This clonotype was observed a handful of times. The rearrangement joins TRBV20-1 to TRBJ2-7; TRBD2 matches 12 bases. CDR1 is DFQATT and CDR2 is SNEGSKA in the germline V gene (reference sequence). V dropped 8 bases and J dropped 3; count of bases not matched to a gene: 5. The CDR3 consists of 13 residues. This chain's CDR3 is CSTRLAGDYEQYF. CDR3 nucleotide sequence: TGCAGTACCAGACTAGCGGGAGACTACGAGCAGTACTTC.

This clonotype has at least ten counts. The chain couples TRBV11-2 to TRBJ2-3; 9 nucleotides line up with TRBD2. J was trimmed by 8 bases and V by 5 bases; bases with no gene match: 8. This CDR3 has 14 amino acids. Looked up from germline, CDR1 is SGHAT and CDR2 is FQNNGV. CDR3 protein: CASSMIAGEGTQYF. Here the CDR3 DNA reads TGTGCCAGCAGCATGATAGCGGGAGAAGGTACGCAGTATTTT.

This clonotype was seen only a few times. The gene calls are TRBV5-1 and TRBJ1-2; D remains unclear. Per the germline V gene, CDR1 is SGHRS and CDR2 is YFSETQ. Trimming pared 5 bases from V and 5 bases from J, leaving 22 bases between. The CDR3 is 16 amino acids. The CDR3 DNA reads TGCGCCAGCAGTGTTGTCGGGAAAAAAAAAGGATATGGCTACACCTTC. Translated, it gives CASSVVGKKKGYGYTF.

This clonotype has more than one count but fewer than ten. A read error may account for a junction end that differs from germline. The chain carries TRBV20-1 and TRBJ2-7; D unclear. Germline CDR1 is DFQATT and CDR2 is SNEGSKA (reference sequence). The CDR3 is 13 amino acids. CDR3 in DNA: TGCAGTGCTAGTGGGCTAAGCTCCTACAAGCAGTACTTC. Amino acid sequence: CSASGLSSYKQYF.

This clonotype was detected ten times or more. The V gene is TRBV20-1, the J gene TRBJ2-3, with TRBD2 matching over 11 bases. CDR3 size: 16 residues. Germline-derived CDR1 and CDR2 are DFQATT and SNEGSKA (reference sequence). CDR3 bases: TGCAGCTCGGGCGGGCAGACTAGCGGGACTTCAGATACGCAGTATTTT. Translation: CSSGGQTSGTSDTQYF.

This clonotype has only a few counts. This sequence joins TRBV27 and TRBJ1-5, with no clear D. CDR3 length equals 14 residues. CDR1 is MNHEY and CDR2 is SMNVEV in the germline V gene (reference sequence). V was cut by 2 bases and J by 0 bases, with 5 bases left in between. CDR3 protein: CASSLSYSNQPQHF. The CDR3 region has the DNA TGTGCCAGCAGTTTAAGTTATAGCAATCAGCCCCAGCATTTT.

The table lists this clonotype with a few counts. This chain connects TRBV20-1 to TRBJ2-3; 12 positions agree with TRBD2. The CDR3 is 16 residues long. Germline CDR1 and CDR2: DFQATT and SNEGSKA (reference sequence). Trimming took 1 base from V and 1 from J; bases not matched to a gene: 3. As DNA, the CDR3 is TGCAGTGCTAGAGGACTAGCGGGAGCCGGCACAGATACGCAGTATTTT. This gives the protein CSARGLAGAGTDTQYF.

This clonotype occurred a few times. The chain couples TRBV14 to TRBJ2-1; 9 positions agree with TRBD1. The germline V gene encodes CDR1 SGHDN and CDR2 FVKESK. Unmatched junction bases numbered 4, after V lost 0 bases and J lost 7 bases. The CDR3 runs 15 residues. CDR3 protein: CASSQEGTGLNEQFF. CDR3 bases: TGTGCCAGCAGCCAAGAGGGGACAGGGTTGAATGAGCAGTTCTTC.

This clonotype was recorded many times. This chain connects TRBV29-1 to TRBJ2-5; 10 bases line up with TRBD2. Germline V gene data show CDR1 as SQVTM and CDR2 as ANQGSEA. The ends lost 2 bases at V and 4 bases at J; junction bases unmatched: 1. CDR3 length: 13 amino acids. DNA for the CDR3: TGCAGCGTTGAATGGACTAGCGGAGAGACCCAGTACTTC. It codes for CSVEWTSGETQYF.

This rearrangement joins TRBV6-2 or TRBV6-3 to TRBJ1-2, with D perhaps matching TRBD1 (5 bases). The V gene lost 10 bases and the J gene lost 4 bases, with 19 bases spanning the gap. This CDR3 contains 14 residues. Germline CDR1 MNHEY, CDR2 SVGEGT. CDR3 region: CATASGGAVYGYTF. The CDR3 nucleotides read TGTGCCACTGCATCAGGAGGGGCGGTCTATGGCTACACCTTC.

Many counts were recorded for this clonotype. CDR3: CASSFGRDNTQYF. The CDR3 DNA reads as TGTGCCAGCAGTTTCGGGCGGGATAATACGCAGTATTTT. The rearrangement links TRBV12-3 or TRBV12-4 to TRBJ2-3; D might be TRBD2 (6 bases). Trimming took 3 bases from V and 7 from J, leaving 11 bases between them. The CDR3 contains 13 residues.

The V gene is TRBV2, the J gene TRBJ2-2; D might be TRBD1 (5 bases). With 7 bases removed from V and 4 bases from J, the gap between germline ends came to 10 bases. From germline, CDR1 is SNHLY and CDR2 FYNNEI. CDR3 length: 13 amino acids. CDR3 sequence: CASTVQVTGELFF. The CDR3 bases are TGTGCCAGCACCGTACAGGTCACCGGGGAGCTGTTTTTT.

This clonotype was seen many times. V and J are TRBV27 and TRBJ2-7, with 7 positions matching TRBD1. Germline assignment: CDR1 MNHEY and CDR2 SMNVEV (reference sequence). Trimming cost V 2 bases and J 2 bases; bases outside gene matches: 6. The CDR3 spans 15 residues. This chain's CDR3 is CASSLTGDGTYEQYF. Written as DNA, the CDR3 is TGTGCCAGCAGTTTAACAGGGGATGGTACCTACGAGCAGTACTTC.

The rearrangement links TRBV11-2 to TRBJ2-1, with 10 bases matching TRBD2. V shed 6 bases and J 7 bases; nucleotides not matched to a gene: 18. Germline loops: CDR1 SGHAT, CDR2 FQNNGV. CDR3 length: 18 residues. The CDR3 DNA reads TGTGCCAGCAGGCAAGGGGCGATAGATACTAGCGGGACGAATGAGCAGTTCTTC. This translates into CASRQGAIDTSGTNEQFF.

The J gene is TRBJ2-5, the V gene TRBV7-2; either TRBD1 or TRBD2 may supply D (6 bases each). V was clipped by 6 bases and J by 4 bases, with 15 bases between them. This CDR3 has 14 residues. Germline CDR1 SGHTA, CDR2 FQGNSA. DNA of the CDR3: TGTGCCAGCAGGCCCGTGGGGGGCGGAGAGACCCAGTACTTC. Its protein product is CASRPVGGGETQYF.

The chain has TRBV6-2 or TRBV6-3 and TRBJ2-5; tentatively, D is TRBD1 (5 bases). The DNA matches TRBJ2-7 better at its end, which makes the J call doubtful. The CDR3 spans 14 residues. CDR1 and CDR2 from the germline V gene are MNHEY and SVGEGT. CDR3 nucleotide sequence: TGTGCCAGCAGTTACGGGGCAGCAGGCTACGAGCAGTACTTC. Translated, it gives CASSYGAAGYEQYF.